This T cell receptor beta chain was found in a study of T cell responses to AZD1222 COVID-19 vaccine. Study-wide background: The study pooled second doses at about 4 or about 12 weeks.

This table comes from immunoSEQ multiplex PCR, and its TCRdb copy is limited to in-frame clones, with some not included. The sample holds about 110,000 clones, roughly 90% seen once. There are 15 residues in the CDR3. CDR1 and CDR2 (germline): SGHAT, FQDESV (reference sequence). V lost 4 bases, J lost 3 bases, and 5 bases stayed unmatched. Notes on the study in general: The donor group comprised mostly white British people and more females; the analysis possibly underestimated clonal diversity.

Turning to this clone: The antigen is unknown.

Source: peripheral blood, taken on day 0 of AZD1222 vaccination. The chain recombines TRBV11-1 with TRBJ2-1; 8 bases align to TRBD2. The sequence came from an adult in good health. CDR3 in amino acids: CASSSSGWGYNEQFF. For the CDR3, the DNA is TGTGCCAGCAGCTCTAGCGGGTGGGGCTACAATGAGCAGTTCTTC.